This is a list of T cell receptor beta chains from one sample in a study of blood T cell repertoires in COVID-19. Only in-frame clones appear in the TCRdb table, and some are missing; sequencing was by immunoSEQ multiplex PCR. The sample yields 250,000 or so clones, over 75% seen once. Material: PBMCs or T cells enriched from blood (not recorded which). Receptor source: a woman in her forties who had been exposed to COVID-19. CDR3s include the opening cysteine and the closing phenylalanine or tryptophan. D genes are given only for firm matches. Only part of the rows carry a size: once, few, many, or a class if the clone is expanded.

v_call	clone_size	d_call	j_call	cdr3_aa	cdr3_nt
TRBV6-5	.	.	TRBJ2-2	CASSYSKGPGELFF	TGTGCCAGCAGTTACTCGAAGGGGCCCGGGGAGCTGTTTTTT
TRBV4-3	.	.	TRBJ2-3	CASRLTQGWGTDTQYF	TGCGCCAGCAGGCTTACCCAGGGATGGGGCACAGATACGCAGTATTTT
TRBV19	.	TRBD1	TRBJ1-1	CASSRDSRGTKSRNTEAFF	TGTGCCAGTAGTAGGGACAGCCGGGGGACGAAAAGTCGAAACACTGAAGCTTTCTTT
TRBV7-9	.	.	TRBJ2-1	CASSSIRDTWEQFF	TGTGCCAGCAGTTCCATAAGGGACACTTGGGAGCAGTTCTTC
TRBV14	.	TRBD1	TRBJ1-4	CASSPWTGLNEKLFF	TGTGCCAGCAGCCCGTGGACAGGGCTTAATGAAAAACTGTTTTTT
TRBV5-4	once	TRBD1	TRBJ2-5	CASSLQGQETQYF	TGTGCCAGCAGCTTACAGGGGCAAGAGACCCAGTACTTC
TRBV6-1	few	.	TRBJ2-3	CASSEAPSTDTQYF	TGTGCCAGCAGTGAGGCACCGAGCACAGATACGCAGTATTTT
TRBV5-4	.	.	TRBJ1-6	CASSSAGGVDSPLHF	TGTGCCAGCAGCTCCGCCGGAGGTGTGGATTCACCCCTCCACTTT
TRBV11-2	.	.	TRBJ2-3	CASSLGVVTDTQYF	TGTGCCAGCAGCCTCGGGGTCGTCACAGATACGCAGTATTTT
TRBV5-1	.	.	TRBJ1-2	CASSLSPSRASPF	TGCGCCAGCAGCTTGAGTCCCAGCAGGGCCTCCCCCTTC
TRBV30	.	.	TRBJ1-4	CAWSIVGSGEKLFF	TGTGCCTGGAGTATTGTGGGGAGCGGTGAAAAACTGTTTTTT
TRBV19	.	TRBD1	TRBJ2-2	CATRTGGTGELFF	TGTGCCACACGGACAGGGGGCACCGGGGAGCTGTTTTTT
TRBV12-3/TRBV12-4	.	.	TRBJ1-2	CASRGDSDGYTF	TGTGCCAGCAGAGGCGACAGCGATGGCTACACCTTC
TRBV5-6	.	.	TRBJ1-2	CASSLGGTYGYTF	TGTGCCAGCAGCTTGGGGGGGACTTATGGCTACACCTTC
TRBV5-1	.	.	TRBJ1-1	CASSLESGRTEAFF	TGTGCCAGCAGCTTGGAATCAGGGAGGACTGAAGCTTTCTTT
TRBV19	few	.	TRBJ1-4	CASSYPRGGEEKLFF	TGTGCCAGTAGCTACCCCCGGGGAGGGGAAGAAAAACTGTTTTTT
TRBV27	.	.	TRBJ1-1	CASSLIGTLENTEAFF	TGTGCCAGCAGTTTAATCGGGACATTAGAGAACACTGAAGCTTTCTTT
TRBV2	.	.	TRBJ1-1	CASSERGGHLNTEAFF	TGTGCCAGCAGTGAAAGAGGGGGACACCTGAACACTGAAGCTTTCTTT
TRBV9	.	.	TRBJ1-1	CASSPMNTEAFF	TGTGCCAGCAGCCCAATGAACACTGAAGCTTTCTTT
TRBV10-3	.	.	TRBJ2-1	CAISELQKTDEQFF	TGTGCCATCAGTGAGTTACAAAAGACAGATGAGCAGTTCTTC
TRBV19	.	.	TRBJ1-5	CASRNPGSSNQPQHF	TGTGCCAGTAGGAATCCGGGGTCTAGCAATCAGCCCCAGCATTTT
TRBV28	.	TRBD1	TRBJ2-7	CASSSGGVYEQYF	TGTGCCAGCAGTTCAGGGGGAGTTTACGAGCAGTACTTC
TRBV6-5	few	TRBD1	TRBJ2-7	CASSSYQQGREQYF	TGTGCCAGCAGTTCCTATCAACAGGGGCGCGAGCAGTACTTC
TRBV4-1	once	.	TRBJ1-2	CASSQDTGEVSGYTF	TGCGCCAGCAGCCAAGATACGGGGGAGGTGAGTGGCTACACCTTC